This TCR beta chain was retrieved from a study of glioma-infiltrating T cells. Germline assignment: CDR1 MNHNS and CDR2 SASEGT. The CDR3 spans 18 residues. Germline trimming cut 10 bases from V and 4 bases from J; bases unmatched to any gene: 22. Remarks on this clonotype: What it recognizes is unknown.

Study observations and caveats: CDR3 overlap between tissue and blood was very small.

Amplification of TCR alpha and beta CDR3 regions from RNA used iRepertoire nested multiplex PCR. One-step reverse transcription and amplification started from about 100-400 ng of tissue mRNA or PBMC total RNA. Via MiXCR, TCRdb re-called the multiplex PCR reads, giving one row per CDR3 protein. This sample has a few hundred thousand distinct CDR3 sequences; roughly two fifths occur once, and the top ten carry around 12%. The sequenced sample consisted of glioma tissue, nonneoplastic brain tissue, or PBMCs (not recorded which). The receptor's source is a human donor with low-grade glioma or glioblastoma, undergoing nonglioma brain surgery, or in good health (not recorded which). V usage is TRBV6-1 and J usage is TRBJ2-3; TRBD2 aligns across 8 bases. Here the CDR3 DNA reads TGTGCCATCAGGCTGGGAAGCGGGAGACCCCCTAGCGCAGATACGCAGTATTTT. It specifies CAIRLGSGRPPSADTQYF.